One and the same sample provided the 18 T cell receptor beta chains below, sequenced in a study of blood T cell repertoires in COVID-19. TCRdb keeps only in-frame clones here, not all; method: immunoSEQ multiplex PCR. The data contain some 96,000 clones, less than 90% of them singletons. Material: peripheral blood. Receptors originate from a man under 40 in a cohort sampled during active COVID-19.

The rearrangement links TRBV19 to TRBJ2-1, with D possibly TRBD1 on 6 matching bases. CDR1 and CDR2 (germline): LNHDA, SQIVND (reference sequence). The CDR3 runs 14 residues. V gave up 1 base and J gave up 4 bases, with 8 bases separating them. Here the CDR3 reads CASSIGGPYNEQFF. The CDR3 bases are TGTGCCAGTAGTATAGGGGGGCCATACAATGAGCAGTTCTTC.

The V gene is TRBV29-1, the J gene TRBJ1-3, with a possible D match to TRBD1 (5 bases). Trimming stripped 2 bases from V and 4 bases from J, with 9 bases between. Germline CDR1 is SQVTM and CDR2 is ANQGSEA. The CDR3 has 13 residues. For the CDR3, the DNA is TGCAGCGTTGAAATGGGGGGGGGAAACACCATATATTTT. Translated: CSVEMGGGNTIYF.

This sequence joins TRBV6-6 and TRBJ1-1; perhaps TRBD1 as D (5 bases). Germline assignment: CDR1 MNHNY and CDR2 SVGAGI (reference sequence). The CDR3 is 16 residues long. Trimming cost V 0 bases and J 7 bases, with 18 bases left between them. CDR3 nucleotide sequence: TGTGCCAGCAGTTACTCGAAGTCAGGGTGGACAAATGAAGCTTTCTTT. This codes for CASSYSKSGWTNEAFF.

The rearrangement uses TRBV7-8 and TRBJ1-1; D possibly corresponds to TRBD1 (6 bases). The V end was cut by 1 base, the J end by 4 bases, with 7 bases between. The germline V gene has CDR1 SGHVS and CDR2 FQNEAQ. The CDR3 runs to 13 residues. The CDR3 DNA follows: TGTGCCAGCAGCTTAGGAGGGGGCACTGAAGCTTTCTTT. Protein sequence: CASSLGGGTEAFF.

This clone was recorded only once. The chain carries TRBV19 and TRBJ2-4; 9 bases are a match to TRBD2. The CDR3 extends over 18 amino acids. The V and J ends lost 2 bases and 4 bases, in that order; junction bases with no gene match: 12. Per the germline V gene, CDR1 is LNHDA and CDR2 is SQIVND (reference sequence). CDR3 nucleotides: TGTGCCAGTAGTATAATAGAGTATGGTAGCGGGGGAAAAAACATTCAGTACTTC. Protein product: CASSIIEYGSGGKNIQYF.

V is TRBV29-1 and J is TRBJ1-1; D remains unclear. The CDR3 contains 14 residues. Germline V gives CDR1 SQVTM, CDR2 ANQGSEA. Trimming pared 5 bases from V and 1 base from J, leaving 14 bases between. The CDR3 nucleotides are TGCAGCGTTCACGGACTGAGGGAGAACACTGAAGCTTTCTTT. This translates into CSVHGLRENTEAFF. The whole variable domain, remainder taken from reference TRBV29-1 and TRBJ1-1, is SAVISQKPSRDICQRGTSLTIQCQVDSQVTMMFWYRQQPGQSLTLIATANQGSEATYESGFVIDKFPISRPNLTFSTLTVSNMSPEDSSIYLCSVHGLRENTEAFFGQGTRLTVV.

This rearrangement joins TRBV28 to TRBJ2-7, with 7 bases fitting TRBD2. This CDR3 comprises 16 residues. Looked up from germline, CDR1 is MDHEN and CDR2 is SYDVKM. With 5 bases clipped from V and 2 bases from J, the junction kept 12 bases outside the gene matches. The CDR3 nucleotides are TGTGCCAGCAGTCCGCCCCTAGCGGCGAATACCTACGAGCAGTACTTC. Protein product: CASSPPLAANTYEQYF. Combining the CDR3 with reference TRBV28 and TRBJ2-7 gives the whole variable domain DVKVTQSSRYLVKRTGEKVFLECVQDMDHENMFWYRQDPGLGLRLIYFSYDVKMKEKGDIPEGYSVSREKKERFSLILESASTNQTSMYLCASSPPLAANTYEQYFGPGTRLTVT.

The chain has TRBV2 and TRBJ2-1; TRBD1 matches at 10 bases. This CDR3 region has 13 residues. Trimming took 7 bases from V and 7 from J; bases not matched to a gene: 4. Per germline, CDR1 SNHLY and CDR2 FYNNEI. As DNA, the CDR3 is TGTGCCAGCAACGACAGGGGGCCTAATGAGCAGTTCTTC. As protein: CASNDRGPNEQFF.

The chain employs TRBV4-3 and TRBJ2-3; 11 bases are a match to TRBD2. This CDR3 is built from 20 residues. Germline-derived CDR1 and CDR2 are LGHNA and YSLEER. V was clipped by 1 base and J by 4 bases; unmatched bases: 16. Here the CDR3 DNA reads TGCGCCAGCAGCCAAGTTTGGTCTAGCGGGGGGCGGTGGGGCGCAGATACGCAGTATTTT. Amino acids: CASSQVWSSGGRWGADTQYF.

The chain has TRBV27 and TRBJ2-7; the match to TRBD1 covers 7 bases. The V segment lost 9 bases and the J segment 5 bases; nucleotides outside the gene matches: 16. This CDR3 spans 15 amino acids. Germline CDR1 reads MNHEY; CDR2 reads SMNVEV (reference sequence). CDR3: CARRVGQTAWNEQYF. CDR3 coding DNA: TGTGCCAGAAGGGTGGGACAGACGGCGTGGAACGAGCAGTACTTC.

The chain couples TRBV7-9 to TRBJ1-4; D may be TRBD1 (6 bases). The CDR3 contains 18 residues. The V end was cut by 1 base, the J end by 0 bases, with 15 bases between. The germline CDR1 and CDR2 sequences are SEHNR and FQNEAQ (reference sequence). For the CDR3, the DNA is TGTGCCAGCAGCTTAGAGGAGCGGGGGCTTGCAACTAATGAAAAACTGTTTTTT. Its protein is CASSLEERGLATNEKLFF.

The chain recombines TRBV29-1 with TRBJ2-3; 8 positions match TRBD2. Germline V gene data show CDR1 as SQVTM and CDR2 as ANQGSEA. This CDR3 region has 15 residues. Germline trimming cut 2 bases from V and 0 bases from J; bases unmatched to any gene: 4. This chain's CDR3 is CSVEPAGASTDTQYF. The CDR3 DNA follows: TGCAGCGTTGAACCAGCGGGGGCTAGCACAGATACGCAGTATTTT.

The CDR3 protein is CASSDRAEAGYTF. The CDR3 nucleotides read TGTGCCAGCAGCGACAGGGCCGAGGCCGGCTACACCTTC. The rearrangement links TRBV6-2 or TRBV6-3 to TRBJ1-2; 7 nucleotides agree with TRBD1. The CDR3 is made up of 13 amino acids. J gave up 8 bases and V 6 bases, and 9 bases lay outside the gene matches. The V gene's germline CDR1 is MNHEY and CDR2 SVGEGT.

The chain carries TRBV6-5 and TRBJ1-2; the D gene is possibly TRBD1 (6 bases). Per germline, CDR1 MNHEY and CDR2 SVGAGI. This CDR3 has 13 residues. The V gene lost 2 bases and the J gene lost 8 bases, with 12 bases spanning the gap. The CDR3 coding sequence is TGTGCCAGCAGTTACGGCAGGGGAGAAGGCTACACCTTC. Translated: CASSYGRGEGYTF.

The J gene is TRBJ1-2, the V gene TRBV11-2; tentatively, D is TRBD1 (6 bases). The ends were cut back, 5 bases at V and 2 bases at J, with 24 bases in the middle. CDR3 length: 18 residues. From germline, CDR1 is SGHAT and CDR2 FQNNGV. The CDR3, as DNA: TGTGCCAGCAGCCATATAGGAGTTAAAGAGGGGGGGAACTATGGCTACACCTTC. This gives the protein CASSHIGVKEGGNYGYTF.

The rearrangement joins TRBV6-2 or TRBV6-3 to TRBJ1-6, with 10 nucleotides matching TRBD1. The V gene end was trimmed by 0 bases and the J gene end by 2 bases; junction bases not matched to a gene: 1. The CDR3 has 17 amino acids. Germline V gene lookup returns CDR1 MNHEY and CDR2 SVGEGT. The CDR3, as DNA: TGTGCCAGCAGTTACTCGGGACAGGGGACCTATAATTCACCCCTCCACTTT. Its translation is CASSYSGQGTYNSPLHF.

The rearrangement uses TRBV28 and TRBJ2-1; 9 bases match TRBD2. CDR3 length equals 15 residues. Germline CDR1 reads MDHEN; CDR2 reads SYDVKM. V shed 4 bases and J 4 bases; nucleotides not matched to a gene: 5. The CDR3 is CASSSGLAGYNEQFF. CDR3 coding DNA: TGTGCCAGCAGTTCAGGGCTAGCGGGGTACAATGAGCAGTTCTTC.

The chain uses TRBV18 and TRBJ1-2, with 8 bases aligning to TRBD1. The CDR3 is 15 amino acids. The J segment lost 3 bases and the V segment lost 0 bases, leaving 3 bases of the junction unmatched. The germline gives CDR1 KGHSH, CDR2 LQKENI. The CDR3 region has the DNA TGTGCCAGCTCACCACCCATGACAGGGGACTATGGCTACACCTTC. It codes for CASSPPMTGDYGYTF. Filled out from reference TRBV18 and TRBJ1-2, the complete variable domain reads NAGVMQNPRHLVRRRGQEARLRCSPMKGHSHVYWYRQLPEEGLKFMVYLQKENIIDESGMPKERFSAEFPKEGPSILRIQQVVRGDSAAYFCASSPPMTGDYGYTFGSGTRLTVV.